These 23 T cell receptor beta chains share one sample of origin, sequenced in a study of post-analysis software for immune sequencing data. Antigens of these TCRs are unknown. General study findings and limits: A handful of TRBV segments occurring more often in patients than controls included TRBV5-6, TRBV5-1 and TRBV20-1.

TCR beta cDNA libraries had unique molecular identifiers. TCRdb called the PCR reads again in MiXCR, with one record for every CDR3 protein. The sample shows hundreds of thousands of distinct CDR3 sequences, 55% to 60% of them seen only once. Sequenced material: blood. The receptor source for this set is a girl between 2 and 10 years old with multiple sclerosis.

The chain has TRBV7-2 and TRBJ1-5; D might be TRBD1 (5 bases). V dropped 5 bases and J dropped 5 bases, with 13 bases sitting between them. CDR1 and CDR2 from the germline V gene are SGHTA and FQGNSA. This CDR3 region has 14 residues. The CDR3 reads CASSPRVGDQPQHF. CDR3 nucleotides: TGTGCCAGCAGCCCTAGGGTAGGGGATCAGCCCCAGCATTTT.

The chain links TRBV5-6 to TRBJ2-2; D is ambiguous. Per germline, CDR1 SGHDT and CDR2 YYEEEE. This CDR3 comprises 14 residues. Trimming cost V 5 bases and J 7 bases, with 15 bases left between them. This chain's CDR3 is CASSPMNVRGELFF. The DNA of the CDR3 is TGTGCCAGCAGTCCTATGAACGTTCGCGGGGAGCTGTTTTTT.

In the case of this clonotype: A junction end diverges from the germline sequence, so it may reflect a read error. The V and J genes are TRBV12-3 or TRBV12-4 and TRBJ2-1; TRBD1 might be the D (7 bases). The CDR3 is 14 amino acids. CDR3 in DNA: TGTGCCAGCAGTTTCGGAGGGGGCTCCAATGGGCAGTTCTTC. It translates to CASSFGGGSNGQFF.

The V gene is TRBV10-3, the J gene TRBJ2-7; 7 bases agree with TRBD2. There are 15 residues in the CDR3. Trimming cost V 11 bases and J 4 bases; bases outside gene matches: 17. From germline, CDR1 is ENHRY and CDR2 SYGVKD. The CDR3, as DNA: TGTGCCGTCGAATCAAGAGGGGCCGGGGGGTACGAGCAGTACTTC. This translates into CAVESRGAGGYEQYF.

The chain uses TRBV10-1 and TRBJ2-1, with D unresolved. This CDR3 comprises 14 residues. From germline, CDR1 is WNHNN and CDR2 SYGVQD (reference sequence). Trimming removed 0 bases at V and 6 bases at J, with 9 bases between. CDR3 protein: CASSESMPPNEQFF. In DNA form, the CDR3 reads TGCGCCAGCAGTGAGTCGATGCCACCCAATGAGCAGTTCTTC.

In its sample, this clonotype was seen once. This chain joins TRBV25-1 and TRBJ1-2; no clear D. The CDR3 spans 17 residues. V lost 5 bases and J lost 4, with 23 bases in between. Germline V CDR1 and CDR2: MGHDK, SYGVNS. For the CDR3, the DNA is TGTGCCAGCAGTCGAAAGCCGACAAGGGAGGTTGGCTATGGCTACACCTTC. Translated: CASSRKPTREVGYGYTF.

The V gene is TRBV5-1, the J gene TRBJ2-3; D call uncertain. V was cut by 1 base and J by 2 bases, with 11 bases left in between. Germline V lookup: CDR1 SGHRS, CDR2 YFSETQ. The CDR3 extends over 15 amino acids. DNA for the CDR3: TGCGCCAGCAGCTTGTTTCGGGCGAACACAGATACGCAGTATTTT. This encodes CASSLFRANTDTQYF.

The chain joins TRBV30 to TRBJ1-1; D might be TRBD1 (5 bases). The germline gives CDR1 GTSNPN, CDR2 SVGIG (reference sequence). Between the trimmed V and J ends, which lost 4 bases and 2 bases, there was a span of 11 bases. The CDR3 length is 13 residues. The CDR3 nucleotides are TGTGCCTGGATGTCGGGGGTTAACACTGAAGCTTTCTTT. It encodes CAWMSGVNTEAFF.

The table lists this clonotype with a few counts. The chain is built from TRBV21-1 and TRBJ2-7. TRBV21-1 is termed a pseudogene. The CDR3 has 15 amino acids. CDR3 DNA: TGTGCCAGCAGCAAAGAGGGAACACCTACCTACGAGCAGTACTTC. This gives the protein CASSKEGTPTYEQYF.

The chain joins TRBV12-5 to TRBJ1-5; D might be TRBD1 (5 bases). The CDR3 is 14 amino acids. V shed 5 bases and J shed 4 bases, with 12 bases lying between them. Per the germline V gene, CDR1 is LGHNT and CDR2 is FRNRAP. The CDR3 DNA sequence: TGTGCTAGTGGTGGCGACAGCTTTAATCAGCCCCAGCATTTT. Residues: CASGGDSFNQPQHF.

This rearrangement joins TRBV21-1 to TRBJ2-5; TRBD1 reflects the table's D call only, with no check against the DNA. TRBV21-1 represents a pseudogene. The CDR3 consists of 15 residues. As DNA, the CDR3 is TGTGCCAGCAGCAAGCCGGGACAGGGGGAAGAGACCCAGTACTTC. Amino acid sequence: CASSKPGQGEETQYF.

The J gene is TRBJ2-3, the V gene TRBV24-1; possibly TRBD2 for D (5 bases). The CDR3 length is 15 residues. The V gene's germline CDR1 is KGHDR and CDR2 SFDVKD. V gave up 4 bases and J gave up 2 bases, with 12 bases separating them. The CDR3 nucleotides read TGTGCCACCAGTGACCCGGGGAGCTCCACAGATACGCAGTATTTT. It is translated as CATSDPGSSTDTQYF.

The V gene is TRBV29-1, the J gene TRBJ2-5; D may be TRBD2 (6 bases). Trimming left V 3 bases short and J 4 bases short, with 12 bases between. The V gene's germline CDR1 is SQVTM and CDR2 ANQGSEA. This CDR3 comprises 13 residues. CDR3 DNA: TGCAGCGTTGATGGGAGGATGGGAGAGACCCAGTACTTC. Encoded protein: CSVDGRMGETQYF.

V and J are TRBV20-1 and TRBJ2-1, with 15 nucleotides matching TRBD2. The ends lost 0 bases at V and 2 bases at J; junction bases unmatched: 14. There are 21 residues in the CDR3. CDR1 is DFQATT and CDR2 is SNEGSKA in the germline V gene (reference sequence). CDR3 in amino acids: CSARELLAGLAGGGAYNEQFF. CDR3 DNA sequence: TGCAGTGCTAGAGAATTATTAGCGGGACTAGCGGGAGGTGGAGCCTACAATGAGCAGTTCTTC.

The chain employs TRBV7-2 and TRBJ2-3, with 9 bases aligning to TRBD2. After removal of 4 bases from V and 2 bases from J, the junction contained 7 bases not matched to a gene. The germline gives CDR1 SGHTA, CDR2 FQGNSA. There are 16 residues in the CDR3. The CDR3 loop is CASSSGGGVLTDTQYF. As DNA, the CDR3 is TGTGCCAGCAGCTCTGGCGGGGGGGTGCTCACAGATACGCAGTATTTT.

This clonotype was observed once. The CDR3 sequence: CARREGLEMSSYNEQFF. DNA of the CDR3: TGTGCCAGGCGGGAGGGACTAGAAATGAGCTCCTACAATGAGCAGTTCTTC. V and J are TRBV2 and TRBJ2-1, with 9 bases matching TRBD2. The V segment lost 9 bases and the J segment 0 bases; nucleotides outside the gene matches: 12. CDR3 length: 17 amino acids. Germline lookup yields CDR1 SNHLY and CDR2 FYNNEI. Drawing the rest from reference TRBV2 and TRBJ2-1, the complete variable domain is EPEVTQTPSHQVTQMGQEVILRCVPISNHLYFYWYRQILGQKVEFLVSFYNNEISEKSEIFDDQFSVERPDGSNFTLKIRSTKLEDSAMYFCARREGLEMSSYNEQFFGPGTRLTVL.

The V call is TRBV7-2, the J call TRBJ1-1, with D perhaps matching TRBD1 (5 bases). V lost 0 bases and J 11 bases, leaving 13 bases between the germline ends. The CDR3 is 13 residues long. Per the germline V gene, CDR1 is SGHTA and CDR2 is FQGNSA. The CDR3 region has the DNA TGTGCCAGCAGCTTAGCCTGGCAGGGTCGCGCTTTCTTT. The encoded protein is CASSLAWQGRAFF. The complete variable domain, with remaining parts taken from reference TRBV7-2 and TRBJ1-1, reads GAGVSQSPSNKVTEKGKDVELRCDPISGHTALYWYRQSLGQGLEFLIYFQGNSAPDKSGLPSDRFSAERTGGSVSTLTIQRTQQEDSAVYLCASSLAWQGRAFFGQGTRLTVV.

This clonotype was counted between two and nine times. The rearrangement links TRBV15 to TRBJ1-2; D ambiguous. The CDR3 has 13 residues. The germline V gene encodes CDR1 LNHNV and CDR2 YYDKDF (reference sequence). Trimming pared 0 bases from V and 7 bases from J, leaving 9 bases between. The CDR3 spells CATSRDVGSGYTF. The CDR3 region has the DNA TGTGCCACCAGCAGAGATGTGGGGTCTGGCTACACCTTC. Complete variable domain (other parts from reference TRBV15 and TRBJ1-2): DAMVIQNPRYQVTQFGKPVTLSCSQTLNHNVMYWYQQKSSQAPKLLFHYYDKDFNNEADTPDNFQSRRPNTSFCFLDIRSPGLGDTAMYLCATSRDVGSGYTFGSGTRLTVV.

The genes are TRBV20-1 and TRBJ2-7; 8 nucleotides align to TRBD1. Germline CDR1 is DFQATT and CDR2 is SNEGSKA (reference sequence). This CDR3 is built from 10 residues. V lost 6 bases and J lost 10; bases outside the gene matches: 5. The CDR3 DNA reads TGCAGTGCCTCTGGACAGGGACAGTACTTC. Translated, it gives CSASGQGQYF.

The chain employs TRBV3-1 and TRBJ2-5, with D maybe TRBD1 (5 bases). CDR3 length: 13 amino acids. The germline V and J ends were trimmed by 5 bases and 1 base, with 8 bases remaining between them. Germline V CDR1 and CDR2: LGHDT, YNNKEL (reference sequence). CDR3 amino acids: CASSRTIQETQYF. CDR3 nucleotides: TGTGCCAGCAGCAGGACAATCCAAGAGACCCAGTACTTC.

The chain joins TRBV7-2 to TRBJ1-1; D is ambiguous. The V and J ends lost 2 bases and 4 bases respectively, with 11 bases between them. The CDR3 totals 14 residues. Germline CDR1 SGHTA, CDR2 FQGNSA. CDR3 sequence reads: CASSLSAMSTEAFF. CDR3 bases: TGTGCCAGCAGCTTATCGGCCATGAGCACTGAAGCTTTCTTT.

This clonotype was recorded a few times. The chain is built from TRBV6-6 and TRBJ2-7; unclear D gene. Trimming took 0 bases from V and 3 from J, leaving 9 bases between them. This CDR3 comprises 14 residues. Per the germline V gene, CDR1 is MNHNY and CDR2 is SVGAGI (reference sequence). Here the CDR3 reads CASSYSLQDYEQYF. For the CDR3, the DNA is TGTGCCAGCAGTTACTCGCTCCAGGACTACGAGCAGTACTTC.

The genes are TRBV6-1 and TRBJ2-5, with D perhaps TRBD2 (6 bases). The CDR3 extends over 16 amino acids. V was pared by 7 bases and J by 5 bases, with 23 bases between. Germline V gene data show CDR1 as MNHNS and CDR2 as SASEGT. DNA of the CDR3: TGTGCCAGCACCGATCTCTTTTGGGGGGAGGTGGAGACCCAGTACTTC. This encodes CASTDLFWGEVETQYF.